These 22 T cell receptor beta chains came from one sample sequenced in a study of cytomegalovirus exposure and HLA in healthy donors. The PCR ran on 60 Vbeta and 13 Jbeta primers. Sequenced by immunoSEQ multiplex PCR; TCRdb stores in-frame clones only, minus some. The top ten hold 6.5% to 7.5% of the sample, which has roughly 140,000 clones, approximately 86% seen once. The sequenced sample was PBMCs. Source of these receptors: a woman aged 50 to 65 in good health and CMV-seropositive.

The chain couples TRBV2 to TRBJ2-2; 8 bases are shared with TRBD2. The CDR3 totals 15 residues. Germline CDR1 reads SNHLY; CDR2 reads FYNNEI. Trimming cost V 6 bases and J 4 bases; bases outside gene matches: 7. The CDR3 protein is CASSQTGGSTGELFF. The DNA of the CDR3 is TGTGCCAGCAGCCAAACGGGGGGGAGCACCGGGGAGCTGTTTTTT.

This rearrangement joins TRBV9 to TRBJ1-2; no clear D gene. CDR3 length: 12 residues. Trimming stripped 2 bases from V and 6 bases from J, with 8 bases between. CDR1 is SGDLS and CDR2 is YYNGEE in the germline V gene. CDR3 protein: CASSVGVHGYTF. In DNA form, the CDR3 reads TGTGCCAGCAGCGTGGGCGTACATGGCTACACCTTC.

The V gene is TRBV11-2, the J gene TRBJ1-2; D may be TRBD1 (5 bases). CDR1 and CDR2 from the germline V gene are SGHAT and FQNNGV. Trimming left V 5 bases short and J 6 bases short, with 10 bases between. The CDR3 length is 12 residues. The chain's CDR3 is CASSPGVDGYTF. Here the CDR3 DNA reads TGTGCCAGCAGCCCGGGGGTGGATGGCTACACCTTC.

The chain carries TRBV5-1 and TRBJ2-1, with a tentative D call TRBD2 (6 bases). The CDR3 extends over 14 amino acids. V was pared by 5 bases and J by 9 bases, with 18 bases between. Germline CDR1 is SGHRS and CDR2 is YFSETQ. In DNA form, the CDR3 reads TGCGCCAGCAGACAAACACTAGCTGTGGGTGAGCAGTTCTTC. This encodes CASRQTLAVGEQFF.

The gene calls are TRBV5-1 and TRBJ1-5, with D possibly matching TRBD1 (6 bases). This CDR3 has 15 amino acids. The V gene's germline CDR1 is SGHRS and CDR2 YFSETQ. Between the trimmed V and J ends, which lost 0 bases and 0 bases, there was a span of 7 bases. The CDR3 DNA sequence: TGCGCCAGCAGCTTGGAGGGGGTTAGCAATCAGCCCCAGCATTTT. Residues: CASSLEGVSNQPQHF. Using reference TRBV5-1 and TRBJ1-5 for the parts outside the CDR3, the full variable domain is KAGVTQTPRYLIKTRGQQVTLSCSPISGHRSVSWYQQTPGQGLQFLFEYFSETQRNKGNFPGRFSGRQFSNSRSEMNVSTLELGDSALYLCASSLEGVSNQPQHFGDGTRLSIL.

In nucleotides, the CDR3 is TGTGCCAGCAGTTTTGACTCCCTGTCGTACGAGCAGTACTTC. This codes for CASSFDSLSYEQYF. This chain uses TRBV28 with TRBJ2-7; no firm D call. Germline V gene sequence: CDR1 MDHEN, CDR2 SYDVKM. Trimming left V 3 bases short and J 4 bases short, with 13 bases between. There are 14 residues in the CDR3.

This chain joins TRBV6-6 and TRBJ1-4; 9 bases map to TRBD1. The junction had 7 bases not matched to a gene; V was cut back by 7 bases and J by 4 bases. This CDR3 is 15 amino acids long. The germline gives CDR1 MNHNY, CDR2 SVGAGI (reference sequence). Here the CDR3 DNA reads TGTGCCAGCAACGTACAGGGGGCGGGTAATGAAAAACTGTTTTTT. Protein product: CASNVQGAGNEKLFF.

This clone was counted a single time. This chain links TRBV4-3 with TRBJ1-2; D is uncertain. The CDR3 runs 13 residues. Germline V gives CDR1 LGHNA, CDR2 YSLEER. The V end lost 1 base, the J end lost 8 bases, and 11 bases lay between the germline ends. CDR3 protein: CASSQVPAAGYTF. CDR3 bases: TGCGCCAGCAGCCAAGTTCCGGCGGCGGGCTACACCTTC.

In this sample, this clone turned up a few times. The chain uses TRBV5-4 and TRBJ1-1; D not resolved. Germline V lookup: CDR1 SGHNT, CDR2 YYREEE (reference sequence). CDR3 size: 13 residues. Trimming cost V 1 base and J 1 base, with 5 bases left between them. CDR3 nucleotide sequence: TGTGCCAGCAGCTTGAGAGGGAACACTGAAGCTTTCTTT. Translated, it gives CASSLRGNTEAFF.

The chain carries TRBV10-1 and TRBJ1-5, with 7 bases that match TRBD1. The V segment lost 5 bases and the J segment 0 bases; nucleotides outside the gene matches: 16. The CDR3 is made up of 19 amino acids. Germline CDR1 is WNHNN and CDR2 is SYGVQD (reference sequence). This CDR3 is CASSLSPGTAVYSNQPQHF. CDR3 nucleotide sequence: TGCGCCAGCAGTTTGAGTCCTGGGACAGCTGTCTATAGCAATCAGCCCCAGCATTTT.

The rearrangement links TRBV29-1 to TRBJ2-3, with TRBD1 matching 8 bases. The CDR3 extends over 13 amino acids. Trimming cost V 2 bases and J 10 bases; bases outside gene matches: 8. Germline CDR1 is SQVTM and CDR2 is ANQGSEA. The CDR3 reads CSVEPSTGGSQYF. In nucleotides, the CDR3 is TGCAGCGTTGAACCCTCAACAGGGGGATCGCAGTATTTT.

Regarding this clone: One end of the junction does not line up with germline, which may come from a read error. The V call is TRBV7-9, the J call TRBJ1-4, with TRBD1 matching over 7 bases. The germline CDR1 and CDR2 sequences are SEHNR and FQNEAQ (reference sequence). The CDR3 has 16 residues. CDR3 nucleotides: TGTTCCAGCAGCTTTCAACAGGGGAGCGAGAGAGAAAAACTGTTTTTT. Protein: CSSSFQQGSEREKLFF.

The chain joins TRBV6-1 to TRBJ1-2; D is perhaps TRBD1 (6 bases). Trimming left V 5 bases short and J 7 bases short, with 14 bases between. Germline CDR1 and CDR2: MNHNS and SASEGT. The CDR3 spans 13 residues. The CDR3 nucleotides are TGTGCCAGCAGTCAAACAGGGCAGGGTGGCTACACCTTC. Amino acids: CASSQTGQGGYTF.

The chain couples TRBV13 to TRBJ1-5; TRBD1 might be the D (6 bases). The CDR3 runs 15 residues. Deletions cut 0 bases from V and 4 bases from J, with 10 bases between. Germline CDR1 PRHDT, CDR2 FYEKMQ (reference sequence). CDR3 in DNA: TGTGCCAGCAGCTTAGGTCAGGGGTTGAATCAGCCCCAGCATTTT. The encoded protein is CASSLGQGLNQPQHF. The complete variable domain, with remaining parts taken from reference TRBV13 and TRBJ1-5, reads AAGVIQSPRHLIKEKRETATLKCYPIPRHDTVYWYQQGPGQDPQFLISFYEKMQSDKGSIPDRFSAQQFSDYHSELNMSSLELGDSALYFCASSLGQGLNQPQHFGDGTRLSIL.

This clone was seen a single time. This chain links TRBV4-1 with TRBJ2-7, with 12 positions matching TRBD1. The germline CDR1 and CDR2 sequences are MGHRA and YSYEKL. Trimming removed 4 bases from V and 2 bases from J; junction bases left unmatched: 9. This CDR3 spans 17 amino acids. The CDR3: CASSLVSGTGGAYEQYF. The CDR3 DNA follows: TGCGCCAGCAGCCTAGTTTCCGGGACAGGGGGCGCCTACGAGCAGTACTTC.

The chain joins TRBV5-4 to TRBJ2-7; D perhaps matches TRBD1 (5 bases). The CDR3 totals 12 residues. V was pared by 10 bases and J by 2 bases, with 13 bases between. Germline-derived CDR1 and CDR2 are SGHNT and YYREEE (reference sequence). CDR3 amino acids: CAYQDTAYEQYF. CDR3 nucleotide sequence: TGTGCCTATCAGGACACAGCCTACGAGCAGTACTTC.

The chain carries TRBV19 and TRBJ2-3; D might be TRBD1 (7 bases). Trimming removed 6 bases at V and 2 bases at J, with 15 bases between. This CDR3 has 15 amino acids. The germline V gene encodes CDR1 LNHDA and CDR2 SQIVND (reference sequence). The CDR3 nucleotides read TGTGCCAGTAGCGCCGACAGGGACTTCACAGATACGCAGTATTTT. This sequence encodes CASSADRDFTDTQYF.

The chain employs TRBV21-1 and TRBJ1-4; the table's D call TRBD1 went unverified against the DNA. TRBV21-1 counts as a pseudogene. The CDR3 sequence is 15 residues long. Here the CDR3 DNA reads TGTGCCAGCAGCAAAGATGACAGGGGAGGTGAAAAACTGTTTTTT. Its protein is CASSKDDRGGEKLFF.

This chain uses TRBV13 with TRBJ1-1; perhaps TRBD1 as D (5 bases). V lost 5 bases and J lost 4, with 14 bases in between. The CDR3 totals 14 residues. Germline lookup yields CDR1 PRHDT and CDR2 FYEKMQ (reference sequence). CDR3 DNA: TGTGCCAGCAGCCCCCGGGGGGGTGGCACTGAAGCTTTCTTT. Its protein product is CASSPRGGGTEAFF.

This clone was seen just once. The chain uses TRBV30 and TRBJ1-1; D gene ambiguous. Germline assignment: CDR1 GTSNPN and CDR2 SVGIG (reference sequence). The CDR3 runs to 10 residues. V was pared by 8 bases and J by 8 bases, with 12 bases between. In DNA, the CDR3 is TGTGCCCTGACGACATCCGAAGCTTTCTTT. It is translated as CALTTSEAFF.

The CDR3 region has the DNA TGTGCCTGGAGCCCACCCGGGACAGCAGGCGAGCAGTACTTC. Protein: CAWSPPGTAGEQYF. The chain uses TRBV30 and TRBJ2-7; 7 bases line up with TRBD1. There are 14 residues in the CDR3. After removal of 3 bases from V and 6 bases from J, the junction contained 11 bases not matched to a gene. Germline loops: CDR1 GTSNPN, CDR2 SVGIG (reference sequence).

The chain uses TRBV30 and TRBJ2-2; perhaps TRBD1 as D (5 bases). Germline V gene data show CDR1 as GTSNPN and CDR2 as SVGIG (reference sequence). V lost 7 bases and J lost 3, with 18 bases in between. This CDR3 has 15 amino acids. CDR3 sequence (DNA): TGTGCCTCCGGGTGGGGCAAAGGTTACACCGGGGAGCTGTTTTTT. Translating gives CASGWGKGYTGELFF.